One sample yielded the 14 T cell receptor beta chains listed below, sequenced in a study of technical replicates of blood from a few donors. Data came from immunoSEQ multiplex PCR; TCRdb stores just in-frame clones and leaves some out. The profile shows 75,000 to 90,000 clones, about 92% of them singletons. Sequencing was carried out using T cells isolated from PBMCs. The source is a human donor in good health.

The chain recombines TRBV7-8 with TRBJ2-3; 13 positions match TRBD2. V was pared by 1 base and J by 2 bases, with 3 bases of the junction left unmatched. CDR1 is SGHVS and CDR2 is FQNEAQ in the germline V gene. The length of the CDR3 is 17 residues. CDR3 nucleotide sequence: TGTGCCAGCAGCTTAGGGACTAGCGGGGGAGTCACAGATACGCAGTATTTT. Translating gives CASSLGTSGGVTDTQYF.

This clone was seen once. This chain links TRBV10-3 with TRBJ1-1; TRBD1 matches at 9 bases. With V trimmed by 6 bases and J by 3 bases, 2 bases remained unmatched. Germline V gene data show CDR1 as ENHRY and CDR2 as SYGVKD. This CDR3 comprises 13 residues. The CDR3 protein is CAISRTGDTEAFF. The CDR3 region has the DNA TGTGCCATCAGCAGGACAGGGGACACTGAAGCTTTCTTT.

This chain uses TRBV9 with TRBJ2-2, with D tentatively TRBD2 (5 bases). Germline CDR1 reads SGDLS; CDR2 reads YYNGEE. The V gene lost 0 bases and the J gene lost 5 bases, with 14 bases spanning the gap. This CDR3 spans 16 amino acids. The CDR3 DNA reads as TGTGCCAGCAGCGTAGCTACAAGGAGCGGAACCGGGGAGCTGTTTTTT. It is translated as CASSVATRSGTGELFF.

In nucleotides, the CDR3 is TGTGCCAGCAGCCCCCACAGGGACTATGGCTACACCTTC. As protein: CASSPHRDYGYTF. The rearrangement links TRBV7-9 to TRBJ1-2; D is perhaps TRBD1 (6 bases). The CDR3 spans 13 residues. The ends were cut back, 5 bases at V and 3 bases at J, with 10 bases in the middle. Per the germline V gene, CDR1 is SEHNR and CDR2 is FQNEAQ (reference sequence).

The CDR3 reads CASSRAGGKNIQYF. The DNA of the CDR3 is TGTGCCAGCAGCCGGGCGGGGGGGAAAAACATTCAGTACTTC. The V call is TRBV4-2, the J call TRBJ2-4; 9 bases align to TRBD2. The V segment lost 4 bases and the J segment 4 bases; nucleotides outside the gene matches: 2. This CDR3 is 14 amino acids long. The germline CDR1 and CDR2 sequences are LGHNA and YNFKEQ.

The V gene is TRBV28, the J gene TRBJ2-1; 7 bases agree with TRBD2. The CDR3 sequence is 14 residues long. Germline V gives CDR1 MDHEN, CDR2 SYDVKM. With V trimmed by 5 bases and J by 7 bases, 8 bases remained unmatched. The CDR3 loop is CASSRLLAMNEQFF. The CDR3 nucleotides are TGTGCCAGCAGTCGACTACTAGCGATGAATGAGCAGTTCTTC.

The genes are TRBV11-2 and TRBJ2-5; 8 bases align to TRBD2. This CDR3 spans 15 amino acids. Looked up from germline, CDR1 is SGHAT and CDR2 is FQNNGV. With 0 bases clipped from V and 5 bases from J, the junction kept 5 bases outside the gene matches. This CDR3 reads CASSLDWTSLETQYF. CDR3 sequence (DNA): TGTGCCAGCAGCTTAGATTGGACTAGCCTGGAGACCCAGTACTTC.

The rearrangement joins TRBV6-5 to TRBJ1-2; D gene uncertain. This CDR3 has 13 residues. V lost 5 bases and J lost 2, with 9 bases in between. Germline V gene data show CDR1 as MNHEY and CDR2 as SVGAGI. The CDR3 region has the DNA TGTGCCAGCAGTCAAACAGCCAACTATGGCTACACCTTC. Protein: CASSQTANYGYTF.

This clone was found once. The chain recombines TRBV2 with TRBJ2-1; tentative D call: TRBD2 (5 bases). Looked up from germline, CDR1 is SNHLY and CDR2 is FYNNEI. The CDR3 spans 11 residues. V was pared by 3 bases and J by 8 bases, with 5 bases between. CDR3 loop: CASSEGDEQFF. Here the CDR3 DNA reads TGTGCCAGCAGTGAGGGAGATGAGCAGTTCTTC.

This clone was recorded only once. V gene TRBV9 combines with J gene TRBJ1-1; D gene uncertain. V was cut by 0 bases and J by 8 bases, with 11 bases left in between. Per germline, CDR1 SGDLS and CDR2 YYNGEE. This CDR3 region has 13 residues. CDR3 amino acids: CASSVVEQTEAFF. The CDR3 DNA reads TGTGCCAGCAGCGTAGTCGAACAAACCGAAGCTTTCTTT.

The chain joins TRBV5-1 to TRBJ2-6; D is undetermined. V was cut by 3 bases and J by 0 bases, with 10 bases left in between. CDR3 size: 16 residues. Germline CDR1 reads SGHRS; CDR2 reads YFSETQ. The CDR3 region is CASSSPELSGANVLTF. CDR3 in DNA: TGCGCCAGCAGCTCCCCGGAGCTCTCTGGGGCCAACGTCCTGACTTTC.

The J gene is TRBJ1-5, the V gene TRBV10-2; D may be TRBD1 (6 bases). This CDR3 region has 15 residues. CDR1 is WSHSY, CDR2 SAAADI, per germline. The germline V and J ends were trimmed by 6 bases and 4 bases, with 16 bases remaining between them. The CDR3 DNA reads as TGCGCCAGCAGCGGTAGTACAGGGCTGAATCAGCCCCAGCATTTT. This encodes CASSGSTGLNQPQHF.

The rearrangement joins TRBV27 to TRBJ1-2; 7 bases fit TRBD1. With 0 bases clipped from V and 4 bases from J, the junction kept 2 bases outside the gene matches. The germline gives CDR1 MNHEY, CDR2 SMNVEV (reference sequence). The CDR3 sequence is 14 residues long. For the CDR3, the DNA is TGTGCCAGCAGTTTATCAGGGGGCCCCTATGGCTACACCTTC. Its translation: CASSLSGGPYGYTF.

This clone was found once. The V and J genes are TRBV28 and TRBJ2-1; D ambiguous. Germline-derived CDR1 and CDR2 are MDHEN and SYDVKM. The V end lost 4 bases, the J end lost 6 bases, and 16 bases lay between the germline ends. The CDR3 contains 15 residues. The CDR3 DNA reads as TGTGCCAGCAGTTCCCCCCCTATGTCGGGCAATGAGCAGTTCTTC. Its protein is CASSSPPMSGNEQFF.